Listed here are 24 T cell receptor beta chains from one sample, sequenced in a study of OX40 agonist ivuxolimab in advanced cancers. Method: immunoSEQ multiplex PCR; TCRdb's copy keeps in-frame clones and lacks some. The table lists about 140,000 clones, approximately 90% of them singletons. This specimen was CD4+ or CD8+ T cells sorted from blood, taken in a trial of the OX40 agonist ivuxolimab. Receptors originate from an adult with an advanced solid tumor such as melanoma, head and neck, liver or kidney cancer.

The chain uses TRBV18 and TRBJ1-1; perhaps TRBD1 as D (6 bases). Trimming removed 0 bases at V and 5 bases at J, with 13 bases between. The V gene's germline CDR1 is KGHSH and CDR2 LQKENI. The CDR3 spans 15 residues. The CDR3 reads CASSPPYGGRTEAFF. CDR3 in DNA: TGTGCCAGCTCACCACCGTACGGGGGCAGGACTGAAGCTTTCTTT.

The V gene is TRBV13, the J gene TRBJ1-1; D is ambiguous. V was clipped by 4 bases and J by 0 bases, with 12 bases between them. The CDR3 is 15 amino acids. Germline V gives CDR1 PRHDT, CDR2 FYEKMQ (reference sequence). The CDR3 sequence is CASSSRRGMNTEAFF. CDR3 coding DNA: TGTGCCAGCAGCTCCCGCCGTGGGATGAACACTGAAGCTTTCTTT.

The chain carries TRBV4-2 and TRBJ2-2; D could derive from TRBD1 or TRBD2 (5 bases each). V was cut by 1 base and J by 0 bases, with 12 bases left in between. Per germline, CDR1 LGHNA and CDR2 YNFKEQ. This CDR3 contains 17 residues. The CDR3 is CASSQGRDEANTGELFF. The CDR3 region has the DNA TGTGCCAGCAGCCAAGGTCGGGACGAAGCGAACACCGGGGAGCTGTTTTTT.

The V and J genes are TRBV28 and TRBJ1-1; TRBD1 matches at 7 bases. After removal of 2 bases from V and 4 bases from J, the junction contained 4 bases not matched to a gene. Germline CDR1 is MDHEN and CDR2 is SYDVKM. The CDR3 is 14 amino acids. The CDR3 loop is CASSLGQGGTEAFF. The CDR3 bases are TGTGCCAGCAGTTTAGGGCAGGGGGGCACTGAAGCTTTCTTT.

The J gene is TRBJ2-1, the V gene TRBV4-1; 8 nucleotides line up with TRBD2. The germline gives CDR1 MGHRA, CDR2 YSYEKL. J was trimmed by 3 bases and V by 1 base; bases with no gene match: 11. The CDR3 loop spans 18 amino acids. The CDR3 DNA reads as TGCGCCAGCAGCCAAGTGGATTTAGGGCTAGCGGGCTACAATGAGCAGTTCTTC. Protein: CASSQVDLGLAGYNEQFF.

The chain joins TRBV7-2 to TRBJ1-2; 7 positions agree with TRBD1. There are 16 residues in the CDR3. J was trimmed by 5 bases and V by 5 bases; bases with no gene match: 14. Germline V gives CDR1 SGHTA, CDR2 FQGNSA. In nucleotides, the CDR3 is TGTGCCAGCAGCCTTTCCAAGAGACAGGGAGGATATGGCTACACCTTC. Translating gives CASSLSKRQGGYGYTF.

This clone was recorded only once. The rearrangement links TRBV28 to TRBJ2-7, with D possibly being TRBD1 (6 bases). The CDR3 is made up of 13 amino acids. V dropped 8 bases and J dropped 7 bases, with 18 bases sitting between them. Germline V gene sequence: CDR1 MDHEN, CDR2 SYDVKM. CDR3 sequence (DNA): TGTGCCAGCGGAACCAGGACAGTGGGGGAGCAGTACTTC. It translates to CASGTRTVGEQYF.

The V and J genes are TRBV18 and TRBJ1-1, with TRBD1 identical over 7 bases. After removal of 6 bases from V and 1 base from J, the junction contained 2 bases not matched to a gene. The CDR3 consists of 13 residues. The germline V gene has CDR1 KGHSH and CDR2 LQKENI. The CDR3 DNA reads as TGTGCCAGCTCGACAGGGTGGAACACTGAAGCTTTCTTT. Translating it yields CASSTGWNTEAFF. Looking up the rest from reference TRBV18 and TRBJ1-1 gives the full variable domain: NAGVMQNPRHLVRRRGQEARLRCSPMKGHSHVYWYRQLPEEGLKFMVYLQKENIIDESGMPKERFSAEFPKEGPSILRIQQVVRGDSAAYFCASSTGWNTEAFFGQGTRLTVV.

The chain carries TRBV27 and TRBJ1-1; 9 nucleotides line up with TRBD1. Per germline, CDR1 MNHEY and CDR2 SMNVEV (reference sequence). CDR3 size: 14 residues. V trimming: 3 bases; J trimming: 5 bases; junction bases outside the gene matches: 4. The CDR3 bases are TGTGCCAGCAGTTTCCGGACAGGGGTTACTGAAGCTTTCTTT. This encodes CASSFRTGVTEAFF.

A few counts support this clone. J is TRBJ2-5 and V is TRBV6-6; 7 bases line up with TRBD1. CDR3 size: 15 residues. The V gene's germline CDR1 is MNHNY and CDR2 SVGAGI (reference sequence). J gave up 2 bases and V 5 bases, and 8 bases lay outside the gene matches. The CDR3 spells CASSRARTGQETQYF. DNA for the CDR3: TGTGCCAGCAGTCGAGCCCGGACAGGACAAGAGACCCAGTACTTC.

The genes are TRBV28 and TRBJ1-1, with D uncertain. The CDR3 runs to 11 residues. Germline V gene sequence: CDR1 MDHEN, CDR2 SYDVKM. V lost 5 bases, J lost 2 bases, and 3 bases lay in between. The CDR3 sequence: CASSGNTEAFF. For the CDR3, the DNA is TGTGCCAGCAGTGGAAACACTGAAGCTTTCTTT.

The chain recombines TRBV10-1 with TRBJ2-7; 8 nucleotides line up with TRBD1. This CDR3 region has 15 residues. Germline V lookup: CDR1 WNHNN, CDR2 SYGVQD (reference sequence). The trim removed 2 bases at V and 5 bases at J, leaving 8 bases unmatched. The CDR3 protein is CASSEAAGGRHEQYF. CDR3 nucleotides: TGCGCCAGCAGTGAGGCGGCAGGGGGCAGGCACGAGCAGTACTTC.

V is TRBV7-9 and J is TRBJ2-6, with unresolved D. The CDR3 length is 13 residues. The germline CDR1 and CDR2 sequences are SEHNR and FQNEAQ (reference sequence). Deletions cut 11 bases from V and 0 bases from J, with 8 bases between. The CDR3 loop reads CACFYSGANVLTF. The CDR3 nucleotides are TGTGCCTGTTTCTACTCTGGGGCCAACGTCCTGACTTTC.

There are a few counts of this clone. Other DNA sequences in the same sample also yield this CDR3. The rearrangement links TRBV7-2 to TRBJ2-7; D tentatively reads TRBD1 or TRBD2 (5 bases each). The CDR3 loop spans 14 amino acids. Germline lookup yields CDR1 SGHTA and CDR2 FQGNSA. Trimming shortened V by 2 bases and J by 0 bases, and 8 bases separated the two germline ends. The CDR3 region is CASSLNGGSYEQYF. CDR3 coding DNA: TGTGCCAGCAGCTTAAATGGGGGCTCCTACGAGCAGTACTTC.

The chain employs TRBV18 and TRBJ2-1; no clear D gene. In germline, CDR1 is KGHSH, CDR2 LQKENI. Deletions cut 5 bases from V and 3 bases from J, with 8 bases between. The CDR3 sequence is 13 residues long. The DNA for the CDR3 is TGTGCCAGCTCAGCAGGTGACTACAATGAGCAGTTCTTC. Encoded protein: CASSAGDYNEQFF.

This clone was counted once. The chain uses TRBV5-1 and TRBJ1-4; no reliable D call. Trimming removed 2 bases from V and 3 bases from J, with 11 bases in between. This CDR3 region has 15 residues. Germline V lookup: CDR1 SGHRS, CDR2 YFSETQ. CDR3: CASSFSTAANEKLFF. CDR3 bases: TGCGCCAGCAGCTTTTCCACGGCGGCTAATGAAAAACTGTTTTTT.

The rearrangement links TRBV6-5 to TRBJ2-7; 7 bases are a match to TRBD1. CDR3 length equals 13 residues. The V and J ends lost 7 bases and 0 bases, in that order; junction bases with no gene match: 3. Germline assignment: CDR1 MNHEY and CDR2 SVGAGI. The CDR3 DNA sequence: TGTGCCAGCATCGGACAGGACTCCTACGAGCAGTACTTC. Its protein product is CASIGQDSYEQYF.

The chain employs TRBV27 and TRBJ2-7; TRBD1 matches at 7 bases. The germline V gene has CDR1 MNHEY and CDR2 SMNVEV (reference sequence). The CDR3 covers 13 residues. V lost 0 bases, J lost 6 bases, and 2 bases stayed unmatched. The CDR3 spells CASSLSGQVEQYF. As DNA, the CDR3 is TGTGCCAGCAGTTTATCCGGACAGGTCGAGCAGTACTTC.

The V and J genes are TRBV5-4 and TRBJ1-4, with TRBD1 as a possible D gene (5 bases). V dropped 4 bases and J dropped 1 base, with 14 bases sitting between them. This CDR3 has 16 residues. Germline CDR1 is SGHNT and CDR2 is YYREEE (reference sequence). The CDR3 reads CASSISGGGTNEKLFF. The CDR3, as DNA: TGTGCCAGCAGCATATCTGGTGGGGGAACTAATGAAAAACTGTTTTTT.

This chain links TRBV19 with TRBJ2-7; D tentatively reads TRBD1 or TRBD2 (5 bases each). Germline CDR1 and CDR2: LNHDA and SQIVND (reference sequence). This CDR3 contains 14 residues. The V and J ends lost 3 bases and 6 bases respectively, with 15 bases between them. CDR3: CASSILARAGEQYF. CDR3 in DNA: TGTGCCAGTAGTATTCTCGCCAGGGCGGGCGAGCAGTACTTC.

Only one count was recorded for this clone. This chain links TRBV28 with TRBJ2-7, with D unclear. This CDR3 region has 13 residues. V shed 2 bases and J shed 2 bases, with 7 bases lying between them. Germline loops: CDR1 MDHEN, CDR2 SYDVKM. As DNA, the CDR3 is TGTGCCAGCAGTTTAAGGGCACCCTACGAGCAGTACTTC. Translation gives CASSLRAPYEQYF.

This sequence joins TRBV10-3 and TRBJ1-1; 8 nucleotides agree with TRBD1. CDR1 is ENHRY, CDR2 SYGVKD, per germline. CDR3 length equals 14 residues. J was trimmed by 1 base and V by 6 bases; bases with no gene match: 4. CDR3 sequence reads: CAISMQGANTEAFF. CDR3 bases: TGTGCCATCAGCATGCAGGGGGCGAACACTGAAGCTTTCTTT.

This chain connects TRBV4-2 to TRBJ2-7; D may match TRBD1 or TRBD2 (5 bases each). Per the germline V gene, CDR1 is LGHNA and CDR2 is YNFKEQ. The CDR3 extends over 15 amino acids. With 0 bases removed from V and 7 bases from J, the gap between germline ends came to 16 bases. The CDR3 bases are TGTGCCAGCAGCCAAGAGGGGACCAACCTAAAGGAGCAGTACTTC. Its translation: CASSQEGTNLKEQYF.

The chain combines TRBV5-1 with TRBJ2-7, with a weak D call TRBD2 (6 bases). CDR1 and CDR2 from the germline V gene are SGHRS and YFSETQ. The CDR3 loop spans 19 amino acids. The V gene lost 1 base and the J gene lost 5 bases, with 28 bases spanning the gap. The CDR3 loop is CASSLRSRMSPAGLDEQYF. The CDR3 DNA reads as TGCGCCAGCAGCTTGCGATCCCGGATGAGCCCCGCGGGGCTGGACGAGCAGTACTTC.